This T cell receptor beta chain was found in a study of T cells in Graves' hyperthyroidism and ophthalmopathy. This CDR3 is 17 amino acids long. Germline V CDR1 and CDR2: SGHAT, FQNNGV. Trimming stripped 1 base from V and 4 bases from J, with 17 bases between. Thyroid ultrasound and orbital computed tomography, with clinical symptoms and serum thyroxine and TRAb, informed diagnoses. Using RNA transcripts as the source, TCR beta CDR3 regions were amplified. TCR CDR3 underwent first-round RT-PCR with the HTBI primer set. MiXCR, applied by TCRdb to the multiplex PCR reads, yields one record per CDR3 protein. The sample has approximately 330,000 distinct CDR3 sequences; roughly a fifth are singletons.

The chain carries TRBV11-2 and TRBJ1-5; D perhaps matches TRBD1 (5 bases). This receptor was identified in a woman aged 45 to 65 with Graves' hyperthyroidism. What was sequenced was blood. The CDR3 loop reads CASSLVAVWDRNQPQHF. DNA of the CDR3: TGTGCCAGCAGCTTAGTCGCCGTATGGGACCGAAATCAGCCCCAGCATTTT.